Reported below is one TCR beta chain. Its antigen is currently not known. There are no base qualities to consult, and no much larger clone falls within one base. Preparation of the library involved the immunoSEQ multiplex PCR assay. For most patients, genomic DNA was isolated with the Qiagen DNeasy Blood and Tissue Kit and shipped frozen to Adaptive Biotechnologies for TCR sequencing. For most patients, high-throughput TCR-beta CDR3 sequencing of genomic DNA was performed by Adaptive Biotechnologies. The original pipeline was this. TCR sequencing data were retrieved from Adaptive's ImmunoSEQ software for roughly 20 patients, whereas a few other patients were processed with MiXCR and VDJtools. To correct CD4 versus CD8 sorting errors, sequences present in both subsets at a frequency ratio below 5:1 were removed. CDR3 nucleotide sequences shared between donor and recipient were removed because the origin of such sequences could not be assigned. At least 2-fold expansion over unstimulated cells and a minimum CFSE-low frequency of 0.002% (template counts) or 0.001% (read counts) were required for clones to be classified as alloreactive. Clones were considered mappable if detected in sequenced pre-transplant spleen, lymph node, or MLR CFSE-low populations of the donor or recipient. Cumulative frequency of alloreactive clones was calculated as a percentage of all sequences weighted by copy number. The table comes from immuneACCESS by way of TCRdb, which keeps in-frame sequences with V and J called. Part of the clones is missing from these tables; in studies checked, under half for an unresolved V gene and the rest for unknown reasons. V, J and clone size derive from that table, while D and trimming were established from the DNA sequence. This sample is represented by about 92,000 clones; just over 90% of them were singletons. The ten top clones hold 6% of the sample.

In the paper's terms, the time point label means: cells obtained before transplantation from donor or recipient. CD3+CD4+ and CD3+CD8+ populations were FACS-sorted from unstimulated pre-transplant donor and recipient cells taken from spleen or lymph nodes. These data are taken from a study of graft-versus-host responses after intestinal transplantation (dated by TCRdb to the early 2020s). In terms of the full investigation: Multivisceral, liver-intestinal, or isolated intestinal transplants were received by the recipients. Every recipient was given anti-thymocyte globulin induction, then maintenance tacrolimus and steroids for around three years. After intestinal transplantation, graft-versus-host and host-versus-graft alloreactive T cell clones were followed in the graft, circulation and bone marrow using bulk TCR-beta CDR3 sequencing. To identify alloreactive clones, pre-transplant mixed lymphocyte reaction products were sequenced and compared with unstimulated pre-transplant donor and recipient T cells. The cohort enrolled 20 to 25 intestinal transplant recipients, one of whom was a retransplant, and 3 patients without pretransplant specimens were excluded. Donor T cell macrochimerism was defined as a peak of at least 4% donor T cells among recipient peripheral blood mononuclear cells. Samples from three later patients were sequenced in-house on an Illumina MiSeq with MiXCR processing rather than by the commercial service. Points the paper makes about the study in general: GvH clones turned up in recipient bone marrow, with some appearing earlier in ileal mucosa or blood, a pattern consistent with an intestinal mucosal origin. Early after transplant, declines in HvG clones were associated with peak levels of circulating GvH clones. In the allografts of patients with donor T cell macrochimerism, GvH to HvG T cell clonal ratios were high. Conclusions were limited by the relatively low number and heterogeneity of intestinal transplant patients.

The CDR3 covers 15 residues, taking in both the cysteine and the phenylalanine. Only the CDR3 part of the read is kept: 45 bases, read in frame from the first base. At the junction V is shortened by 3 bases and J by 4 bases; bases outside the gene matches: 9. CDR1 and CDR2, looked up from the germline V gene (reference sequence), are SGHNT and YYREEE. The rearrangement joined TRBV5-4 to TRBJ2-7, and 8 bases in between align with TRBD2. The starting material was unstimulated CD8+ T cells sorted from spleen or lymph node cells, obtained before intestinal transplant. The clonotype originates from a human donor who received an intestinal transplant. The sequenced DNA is TGTGCCAGCAGCTCCACGGGAGGGCCTTTGTACGAGCAGTACTTC. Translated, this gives CASSSTGGPLYEQYF.